The next 29 T cell receptor beta chains were all read from a single sample in a study of T cell responses to AZD1222 COVID-19 vaccine. Profiled with immunoSEQ multiplex PCR; TCRdb holds only in-frame clones, not every one. The data hold some 140,000 clones, with roughly 90% observed a single time. The sample consisted of peripheral blood, taken on day 0 of AZD1222 vaccination. These receptors all stem from an adult in good health.

The chain couples TRBV5-1 to TRBJ2-5; D possibly corresponds to TRBD1 (7 bases). Germline CDR1 is SGHRS and CDR2 is YFSETQ. V gave up 4 bases and J gave up 4 bases, with 14 bases separating them. The CDR3 is made up of 14 amino acids. CDR3 DNA: TGCGCCAGCAGCGCGGGGCACAGGGGAGAGACCCAGTACTTC. Amino acids: CASSAGHRGETQYF.

J is TRBJ1-4 and V is TRBV7-9; possible D gene TRBD1, 6 bases. Trimming removed 5 bases from V and 4 bases from J, with 17 bases in between. From germline, CDR1 is SEHNR and CDR2 FQNEAQ (reference sequence). This CDR3 is 16 amino acids long. DNA of the CDR3: TGTGCCAGCAGCAGGACAGCCACAGCCGATAATGAAAAACTGTTTTTT. Translation gives CASSRTATADNEKLFF. Together with reference TRBV7-9 and TRBJ1-4, the CDR3 gives the full variable domain: DTGVSQNPRHKITKRGQNVTFRCDPISEHNRLYWYRQTLGQGPEFLTYFQNEAQLEKSRLLSDRFSAERPKGSFSTLEIQRTEQGDSAMYLCASSRTATADNEKLFFGSGTQLSVL.

J is TRBJ1-2 and V is TRBV29-1, with D tentatively TRBD1 (5 bases). Trimming removed 0 bases from V and 4 bases from J, with 15 bases in between. The CDR3 contains 15 residues. Germline V CDR1 and CDR2: SQVTM, ANQGSEA. The CDR3 loop is CSVEEIGRRAYGYTF. The DNA for the CDR3 is TGCAGCGTTGAAGAGATAGGGCGCAGGGCCTATGGCTACACCTTC.

The gene calls are TRBV24-1 and TRBJ1-1; the D is unclear. The CDR3 is made up of 13 amino acids. CDR1 and CDR2 from the germline V gene are KGHDR and SFDVKD. The ends were cut back, 5 bases at V and 2 bases at J, with 8 bases in the middle. The CDR3 loop is CATSGRSNTEAFF. CDR3 DNA sequence: TGTGCCACCAGTGGAAGGTCAAACACTGAAGCTTTCTTT.

Of note for this clone: The identical CDR3 is also encoded by other nucleotide sequences in the sample. The gene calls are TRBV29-1 and TRBJ1-4; TRBD1 matches 7 bases. Germline V lookup: CDR1 SQVTM, CDR2 ANQGSEA. The CDR3 runs to 13 residues. The J segment lost 0 bases and the V segment lost 6 bases, leaving 1 base of the junction unmatched. The CDR3 here is CSVQGATNEKLFF. DNA for the CDR3: TGCAGCGTGCAGGGGGCAACTAATGAAAAACTGTTTTTT.

This clone was observed a few times. This rearrangement joins TRBV30 to TRBJ1-6; the D gene is possibly TRBD1 (6 bases). The length of the CDR3 is 14 residues. Trimming cost V 5 bases and J 0 bases, with 8 bases left between them. The germline gives CDR1 GTSNPN, CDR2 SVGIG (reference sequence). CDR3 bases: TGTGCCTGGGGACAGAGCTCCTATAATTCACCCCTCCACTTT. Its protein is CAWGQSSYNSPLHF.

The rearrangement links TRBV5-1 to TRBJ1-1, with TRBD1 as a possible D gene (6 bases). Trimming took 0 bases from V and 4 from J, leaving 13 bases between them. Per the germline V gene, CDR1 is SGHRS and CDR2 is YFSETQ. This CDR3 spans 15 amino acids. The CDR3 DNA reads TGCGCCAGCAGCTTGGCAGGGGTTGGAGGCACTGAAGCTTTCTTT. Protein: CASSLAGVGGTEAFF.

The genes are TRBV6-5 and TRBJ2-7; 12 nucleotides agree with TRBD2. This CDR3 spans 13 amino acids. Trimming at V came to 10 bases and at J to 5 bases, leaving 6 bases not matched to a gene. Germline values: CDR1 MNHEY, CDR2 SVGAGI. CDR3 protein: CATSGGVRHEQYF. The CDR3 nucleotides read TGTGCCACTAGCGGGGGGGTTCGGCACGAGCAGTACTTC.

The V and J genes are TRBV27 and TRBJ2-6; D is possibly TRBD1 or TRBD2 (5 bases each). Trimming pared 6 bases from V and 2 bases from J, leaving 17 bases between. The germline V gene has CDR1 MNHEY and CDR2 SMNVEV (reference sequence). The CDR3 has 17 amino acids. In DNA form, the CDR3 reads TGTGCCAGCAGCCGGGACCTCCCCGGACCTGGGGCCAACGTCCTGACTTTC. It specifies CASSRDLPGPGANVLTF.

DNA of the CDR3: TGTGCCAGCAGTTTGCCCGCGGGCGGAGAAGCTTTCTTT. It is translated as CASSLPAGGEAFF. V is TRBV28 and J is TRBJ1-1; the D is unclear. Trimming took off 3 bases at V and 8 bases at J, with 13 bases between the two ends. This CDR3 has 13 amino acids. In germline, CDR1 is MDHEN, CDR2 SYDVKM. The full variable domain, in which reference TRBV28 and TRBJ1-1 provide the parts outside the CDR3, is DVKVTQSSRYLVKRTGEKVFLECVQDMDHENMFWYRQDPGLGLRLIYFSYDVKMKEKGDIPEGYSVSREKKERFSLILESASTNQTSMYLCASSLPAGGEAFFGQGTRLTVV.

This clone was seen only once. The chain is built from TRBV7-9 and TRBJ2-7, with D unresolved. The CDR3 is 13 amino acids. Looked up from germline, CDR1 is SEHNR and CDR2 is FQNEAQ (reference sequence). Trimming cost V 5 bases and J 3 bases, with 11 bases left between them. The DNA of the CDR3 is TGTGCCAGCAGCCCAGGCGGAGACTACGAGCAGTACTTC. This codes for CASSPGGDYEQYF. Filled out from reference TRBV7-9 and TRBJ2-7, the complete variable domain reads DTGVSQNPRHKITKRGQNVTFRCDPISEHNRLYWYRQTLGQGPEFLTYFQNEAQLEKSRLLSDRFSAERPKGSFSTLEIQRTEQGDSAMYLCASSPGGDYEQYFGPGTRLTVT.

The V call is TRBV7-6, the J call TRBJ2-2, with TRBD2 matching over 10 bases. The CDR3 loop spans 15 amino acids. The V gene end was trimmed by 5 bases and the J gene end by 4 bases; junction bases not matched to a gene: 4. Germline loops: CDR1 SGHVS, CDR2 FNYEAQ. The CDR3 bases are TGTGCCAGCAGCAGACGGACTAGCGGCACCGGGGAGCTGTTTTTT. This encodes CASSRRTSGTGELFF.

The chain joins TRBV7-9 to TRBJ1-4; the match to TRBD1 covers 8 bases. The CDR3 is 15 amino acids. The J segment lost 8 bases and the V segment lost 0 bases, leaving 5 bases of the junction unmatched. Germline V CDR1 and CDR2: SEHNR, FQNEAQ (reference sequence). CDR3 DNA sequence: TGTGCCAGCAGCTTAGCGTCAGGGGGCCGCGAAAAACTGTTTTTT. This translates into CASSLASGGREKLFF.

This chain uses TRBV18 with TRBJ1-1, with 7 bases fitting TRBD1. Per germline, CDR1 KGHSH and CDR2 LQKENI. There are 12 residues in the CDR3. The trim removed 4 bases at V and 10 bases at J, leaving 6 bases unmatched. In DNA, the CDR3 is TGTGCCAGCTCACAGGGGACAGAGGGAGCTTTCTTT. Protein product: CASSQGTEGAFF.

The genes are TRBV13 and TRBJ2-5, with 7 bases aligning to TRBD2. This CDR3 region has 15 residues. In germline, CDR1 is PRHDT, CDR2 FYEKMQ (reference sequence). V shed 4 bases and J 4 bases; nucleotides not matched to a gene: 9. The CDR3 loop reads CASSSRGVFGETQYF. CDR3 DNA sequence: TGTGCCAGCAGCTCTCGGGGGGTTTTCGGAGAGACCCAGTACTTC.

The chain carries TRBV12-3 or TRBV12-4 and TRBJ2-2, with unresolved D. V lost 3 bases, J lost 10 bases, and 9 bases lay in between. The CDR3 extends over 12 amino acids. CDR3: CASSFKDVELFF. In DNA, the CDR3 is TGTGCCAGCAGTTTTAAGGACGTGGAGCTGTTTTTT.

This rearrangement joins TRBV4-1 to TRBJ2-1, with 12 bases fitting TRBD2. Germline assignment: CDR1 MGHRA and CDR2 YSYEKL. Trimming removed 3 bases from V and 8 bases from J; junction bases left unmatched: 11. The CDR3 has 17 residues. The CDR3 DNA sequence: TGCGCCAGCAGCCAGACTGAGACTAGCGGGAGTGGCTATGAGCAGTTCTTC. Protein sequence: CASSQTETSGSGYEQFF.

The chain uses TRBV20-1 and TRBJ1-1; D is uncertain. This CDR3 has 11 amino acids. Looked up from germline, CDR1 is DFQATT and CDR2 is SNEGSKA (reference sequence). V lost 1 base, J lost 6 bases, and 6 bases lay in between. The DNA for the CDR3 is TGCAGTGCTAGAGGGGGAGCTGAAGCTTTCTTT. Translation: CSARGGAEAFF.

This chain connects TRBV30 to TRBJ2-7; no reliable D call. CDR1 and CDR2 from the germline V gene are GTSNPN and SVGIG (reference sequence). CDR3 length equals 11 residues. Trimming took off 1 base at V and 5 bases at J, with 6 bases between the two ends. The CDR3 coding sequence is TGTGCCTGGAGTGACCCGGACGAGCAGTACTTC. As protein: CAWSDPDEQYF.

As for this clone: Other DNA sequences within the sample encode an identical CDR3. The chain is built from TRBV28 and TRBJ2-5, with D maybe TRBD2 (6 bases). CDR3 length: 16 amino acids. V lost 6 bases and J 2 bases, leaving 19 bases between the germline ends. Germline assignment: CDR1 MDHEN and CDR2 SYDVKM. DNA for the CDR3: TGTGCCAGCAGCCCCGACCGGGGACGGGGGCAAGAGACCCAGTACTTC. It is translated as CASSPDRGRGQETQYF. Drawing the rest from reference TRBV28 and TRBJ2-5, the complete variable domain is DVKVTQSSRYLVKRTGEKVFLECVQDMDHENMFWYRQDPGLGLRLIYFSYDVKMKEKGDIPEGYSVSREKKERFSLILESASTNQTSMYLCASSPDRGRGQETQYFGPGTRLLVL.

The chain uses TRBV7-8 and TRBJ1-1; TRBD1 is a possible D gene (5 bases). V dropped 4 bases and J dropped 0 bases, with 9 bases sitting between them. CDR3 length: 14 residues. Germline V gene sequence: CDR1 SGHVS, CDR2 FQNEAQ. The CDR3 spells CASSSQGMNTEAFF. CDR3 DNA sequence: TGTGCCAGCAGCTCGCAGGGTATGAACACTGAAGCTTTCTTT.

The chain joins TRBV27 to TRBJ2-5; the D is unclear. The CDR3 is 15 residues long. The germline V gene encodes CDR1 MNHEY and CDR2 SMNVEV (reference sequence). The V end was cut by 3 bases, the J end by 4 bases, with 15 bases between. The CDR3 reads CASSLRQYPGETQYF. In DNA, the CDR3 is TGTGCCAGCAGTTTGCGGCAGTACCCAGGAGAGACCCAGTACTTC.

This sequence joins TRBV14 and TRBJ2-3; D not certain. This CDR3 region has 15 residues. CDR1 and CDR2 (germline): SGHDN, FVKESK. The V end was cut by 1 base, the J end by 6 bases, with 14 bases between. The CDR3 region is CASSQGVGAGDTQYF. The CDR3 DNA follows: TGTGCCAGCAGCCAAGGGGTGGGCGCCGGGGATACGCAGTATTTT.

This rearrangement joins TRBV11-3 to TRBJ1-2; 10 nucleotides line up with TRBD1. The CDR3 extends over 15 amino acids. The germline V gene encodes CDR1 SGHNT and CDR2 YENEEA. J gave up 4 bases and V 6 bases, and 8 bases lay outside the gene matches. The CDR3 sequence is CASSRQGASAYGYTF. CDR3 DNA: TGTGCCAGCAGTCGACAGGGGGCGTCAGCCTATGGCTACACCTTC. The whole variable domain, remainder taken from reference TRBV11-3 and TRBJ1-2, is EAGVVQSPRYKIIEKKQPVAFWCNPISGHNTLYWYLQNLGQGPELLIRYENEEAVDDSQLPKDRFSAERLKGVDSTLKIQPAELGDSAVYLCASSRQGASAYGYTFGSGTRLTVV.

V and J are TRBV19 and TRBJ1-2; possibly TRBD1 for D (6 bases). Germline loops: CDR1 LNHDA, CDR2 SQIVND (reference sequence). Trimming took 7 bases from V and 3 from J, leaving 21 bases between them. This CDR3 has 16 residues. The CDR3 reads CASTLRAGGQDYGYTF. CDR3 DNA: TGTGCCAGTACCTTACGGGCTGGGGGGCAAGACTATGGCTACACCTTC.

This chain connects TRBV9 to TRBJ2-2; 9 nucleotides align to TRBD1. The CDR3 contains 20 residues. The V and J ends lost 0 bases and 1 base, in that order; junction bases with no gene match: 13. Germline V gene data show CDR1 as SGDLS and CDR2 as YYNGEE. The CDR3 DNA follows: TGTGCCAGCAGCGTAGACCCCCTCCCGACAGGGGGACTGAACACCGGGGAGCTGTTTTTT. As protein: CASSVDPLPTGGLNTGELFF.

The chain combines TRBV30 with TRBJ1-2; a weak D match, TRBD1 (5 bases). This CDR3 has 10 residues. V lost 6 bases and J lost 7, with 9 bases in between. From germline, CDR1 is GTSNPN and CDR2 SVGIG (reference sequence). The CDR3 DNA reads as TGTGCCTGCCAGGGAAGTGGCTACACCTTC. Translating gives CACQGSGYTF.

This chain joins TRBV19 and TRBJ2-7; D not resolved. V lost 5 bases, J lost 2 bases, and 10 bases lay in between. CDR1 LNHDA and CDR2 SQIVND come from the germline V gene (reference sequence). CDR3 length equals 13 residues. The CDR3 DNA sequence: TGTGCCAGTAGTCCGGGCCAAACCTACGAGCAGTACTTC. Amino acids: CASSPGQTYEQYF.

V usage is TRBV30 and J usage is TRBJ2-7; D is unresolved. The CDR3 length is 11 residues. The germline V and J ends were trimmed by 2 bases and 5 bases, with 7 bases remaining between them. Per the germline V gene, CDR1 is GTSNPN and CDR2 is SVGIG (reference sequence). This chain's CDR3 is CAWSQRDEQYF. CDR3 bases: TGTGCCTGGAGTCAAAGAGACGAGCAGTACTTC.